The 26 T cell receptor beta chains below all came from one sample that was sequenced in a study of T cells in localized non-small cell lung cancer. Data came from immunoSEQ multiplex PCR; TCRdb stores just in-frame clones and leaves some out. The repertoire holds roughly 1,800 clones, with over 25% as singletons. Sequences were derived from lung tumor tissue, sampled before any cancer treatment. These receptors all stem from a female donor of 60 years or more with stage I squamous cell lung carcinoma.

DNA of the CDR3: TGTGCCAGTAGTATAGAACAGAGCTATGGCTACACCTTC. Amino acid sequence: CASSIEQSYGYTF. The rearrangement links TRBV19 to TRBJ1-2, with unresolved D. This CDR3 region has 13 residues. Deletions cut 0 bases from V and 4 bases from J, with 6 bases between. CDR1 is LNHDA, CDR2 SQIVND, per germline (reference sequence).

This clone was observed a handful of times. The chain links TRBV4-1 to TRBJ1-3; weak D call: TRBD1 (6 bases). Germline assignment: CDR1 MGHRA and CDR2 YSYEKL. The CDR3 runs 15 residues. Trimming pared 0 bases from V and 2 bases from J, leaving 8 bases between. This CDR3 reads CASSQEQGTGNTIYF. In DNA form, the CDR3 reads TGCGCCAGCAGCCAAGAGCAGGGGACTGGAAACACCATATATTTT.

V and J are TRBV6-8 and TRBJ2-3; 7 nucleotides match TRBD1. The CDR3 is 15 amino acids. V trimming: 5 bases; J trimming: 2 bases; junction bases outside the gene matches: 7. Germline values: CDR1 MNHGY, CDR2 SAAAGT. The CDR3 region has the DNA TGTGCCAGCAGTCGGGGACAGCCAGCCACAGATACGCAGTATTTT. Its translation: CASSRGQPATDTQYF.

This clone was recorded a few times. The J gene is TRBJ1-6, the V gene TRBV10-3; 10 positions agree with TRBD1. After removal of 7 bases from V and 6 bases from J, the junction contained 6 bases not matched to a gene. Germline V gene lookup returns CDR1 ENHRY and CDR2 SYGVKD. CDR3 length: 15 amino acids. In DNA form, the CDR3 reads TGTGCCATCACCGGGGACAGGGGATCTAATTCACCCCTCCACTTT. Amino acids: CAITGDRGSNSPLHF.

In its sample, this clone is medium-sized. Its ends do not fully match the called genes, so a read error is possible. The chain is built from TRBV9 and TRBJ1-6; D is perhaps TRBD1 (6 bases). Germline-derived CDR1 and CDR2 are SGDLS and YYNGEE. CDR3 size: 15 residues. The CDR3 loop reads CASSAGTPGDSPLHF. The CDR3 DNA sequence: TGTGCCAGCAGCGCCGGGACACCGGGAGATTCACCCCTYCACTTT.

This clone was detected a few times. The chain links TRBV9 to TRBJ2-5, with D tentatively TRBD1 (5 bases). V was shortened by 0 bases and J by 7 bases, with 16 bases between the two germline ends. The CDR3 loop spans 15 amino acids. Germline V lookup: CDR1 SGDLS, CDR2 YYNGEE. The CDR3 here is CASSVEGPALGTQYF. As DNA, the CDR3 is TGTGCCAGCAGCGTAGAGGGGCCAGCTCTGGGGACCCAGTACTTC.

This sequence joins TRBV28 and TRBJ2-7, with a tentative D call TRBD1 (5 bases). V was trimmed by 3 bases and J by 1 base, leaving 10 bases between them. Germline lookup yields CDR1 MDHEN and CDR2 SYDVKM. The CDR3 contains 14 residues. Here the CDR3 DNA reads TGTGCCAGCAGTTTCTATCAGGGTTCCTACGAGCAGTACTTC. It translates to CASSFYQGSYEQYF.

This clone was detected a few times. Other DNA sequences in the same sample also yield this CDR3. This chain connects TRBV19 to TRBJ1-2; 8 bases map to TRBD1. Per the germline V gene, CDR1 is LNHDA and CDR2 is SQIVND (reference sequence). Trimming removed 5 bases from V and 4 bases from J; junction bases left unmatched: 3. The CDR3 runs to 13 residues. CDR3 bases: TGTGCCAGTAGTCGGACAGGGACCTATGGCTACACCTTC. Its translation: CASSRTGTYGYTF.

The V and J genes are TRBV19 and TRBJ2-7; D may be TRBD1 or TRBD2 (5 bases each). Germline CDR1 LNHDA, CDR2 SQIVND (reference sequence). The CDR3 consists of 15 residues. Trimming shortened V by 3 bases and J by 3 bases, and 15 bases separated the two germline ends. The CDR3 coding sequence is TGTGCCAGTAGTATGAAGGGTCAGGGAGACTACGAGCAGTACTTC. Encoded protein: CASSMKGQGDYEQYF.

The chain links TRBV4-1 to TRBJ2-3; D remains ambiguous. The CDR3 has 14 residues. Germline loops: CDR1 MGHRA, CDR2 YSYEKL. V shed 6 bases and J shed 0 bases, with 10 bases lying between them. This CDR3 reads CASSPLSSTDTQYF. The CDR3 bases are TGCGCCAGCAGTCCTTTAAGCAGCACAGATACGCAGTATTTT.

This clone was seen a few times. This chain links TRBV29-1 with TRBJ1-5; maybe TRBD1 (5 bases). This CDR3 has 12 amino acids. In germline, CDR1 is SQVTM, CDR2 ANQGSEA. The V and J ends lost 6 bases and 1 base respectively, with 7 bases between them. The CDR3 sequence: CSVSGSNQPQHF. The CDR3 nucleotides are TGCAGCGTATCAGGGAGCAATCAGCCCCAGCATTTT.

This chain links TRBV6-8 with TRBJ1-1; the match to TRBD1 covers 8 bases. Losses at the gene ends were 7 bases for V and 1 base for J; bases not matched to a gene: 8. The V gene's germline CDR1 is MNHGY and CDR2 SAAAGT. This CDR3 is built from 15 residues. The DNA for the CDR3 is TGTGCCAGCATCGGACAGGGCAAAGGGAACACTGAAGCTTTCTTT. Its translation: CASIGQGKGNTEAFF.

There are a few counts of this clone. The V gene is TRBV23-1, the J gene TRBJ2-2; D may be TRBD1 (5 bases). TRBV23-1 is annotated as an ORF whose role is uncertain. The CDR3 consists of 15 residues. Trimming pared 7 bases from V and 1 base from J, leaving 13 bases between. The CDR3 sequence: CASTPQEKNTGELFF. CDR3 nucleotide sequence: TGCGCCAGCACTCCACAGGAGAAGAACACCGGGGAGCTGTTTTTT.

In this sample, this clone turned up a few times. This chain joins TRBV11-3 and TRBJ1-2; no reliable D call. This CDR3 comprises 14 residues. The germline CDR1 and CDR2 sequences are SGHNT and YENEEA. The V end lost 6 bases, the J end lost 3 bases, and 14 bases lay between the germline ends. CDR3 sequence (DNA): TGTGCCAGCAGTTTAAGAGGGTCAGACTATGGCTACACCTTC. It codes for CASSLRGSDYGYTF. Together with reference TRBV11-3 and TRBJ1-2, the CDR3 gives the full variable domain: EAGVVQSPRYKIIEKKQPVAFWCNPISGHNTLYWYLQNLGQGPELLIRYENEEAVDDSQLPKDRFSAERLKGVDSTLKIQPAELGDSAVYLCASSLRGSDYGYTFGSGTRLTVV.

This clone was seen only a few times. The J gene is TRBJ1-1, the V gene TRBV19, with 10 bases matching TRBD1. J gave up 11 bases and V 5 bases, and 14 bases lay outside the gene matches. The CDR3 consists of 15 residues. Germline CDR1 LNHDA, CDR2 SQIVND (reference sequence). CDR3 sequence: CASSLQTGGFSGAFF. The DNA of the CDR3 is TGTGCCAGTAGTCTTCAGACAGGGGGCTTTTCAGGCGCTTTCTTT.

The rearrangement uses TRBV30 and TRBJ2-3; TRBD1 matches 7 bases. Germline V gene data show CDR1 as GTSNPN and CDR2 as SVGIG (reference sequence). CDR3 size: 15 residues. Trimming at V came to 5 bases and at J to 2 bases, leaving 10 bases not matched to a gene. CDR3 region: CAWVGEDRFTDTQYF. CDR3 nucleotides: TGTGCCTGGGTTGGTGAGGACAGGTTCACAGATACGCAGTATTTT.

The CDR3 nucleotides are TGCAGCGTTGGGGTAGCGGGAGGAGCCGGGGAGCTGTTTTTT. Translating gives CSVGVAGGAGELFF. V and J are TRBV29-1 and TRBJ2-2; 10 bases map to TRBD2. The V and J ends lost 4 bases and 6 bases, in that order; junction bases with no gene match: 5. Germline-derived CDR1 and CDR2 are SQVTM and ANQGSEA. CDR3 size: 14 residues.

The chain uses TRBV30 and TRBJ1-2, with 7 bases that match TRBD1. V lost 5 bases to trimming and J lost 1 base; unmatched junction nucleotides: 4. The CDR3 runs 13 residues. Germline CDR1 and CDR2: GTSNPN and SVGIG (reference sequence). Written as DNA, the CDR3 is TGTGCCTGGGGACAGGAAATTAACTATGGCTACACCTTC. Translation: CAWGQEINYGYTF. The full variable domain, completed using reference TRBV30 and TRBJ1-2, is SQTIHQWPATLVQPVGSPLSLECTVEGTSNPNLYWYRQAAGRGLQLLFYSVGIGQISSEVPQNLSASRPQDRQFILSSKKLLLSDSGFYLCAWGQEINYGYTFGSGTRLTVV.

The V call is TRBV18, the J call TRBJ2-1; the match to TRBD2 covers 7 bases. This CDR3 region has 15 residues. V shed 2 bases and J 4 bases; nucleotides not matched to a gene: 5. In germline, CDR1 is KGHSH, CDR2 LQKENI. Written as DNA, the CDR3 is TGTGCCAGCTCACCAGAGCGGGGCGGGTACAATGAGCAGTTCTTC. This codes for CASSPERGGYNEQFF.

This clone has just a few counts. This rearrangement joins TRBV11-3 to TRBJ1-5; D is ambiguous. The CDR3 covers 15 residues. Per germline, CDR1 SGHNT and CDR2 YENEEA. V was shortened by 5 bases and J by 0 bases, with 11 bases between the two germline ends. Written as DNA, the CDR3 is TGTGCCAGCAGCAGAGTCCCGAATAGCAATCAGCCCCAGCATTTT. This translates into CASSRVPNSNQPQHF.

This clone occurred a few times. The chain employs TRBV2 and TRBJ2-2; TRBD1 aligns across 7 bases. CDR1 is SNHLY and CDR2 is FYNNEI in the germline V gene. There are 14 residues in the CDR3. V shed 3 bases, J shed 4 bases, and the junction held 2 bases outside the gene matches. CDR3 coding DNA: TGTGCCAGCAGTGAGGCAGGGGGCACCGGGGAGCTGTTTTTT. Its protein product is CASSEAGGTGELFF.

The table lists this clone with a few counts. V is TRBV6-8 and J is TRBJ1-1, with D unclear. The CDR3 is 13 residues long. Trimming cost V 6 bases and J 1 base, with 9 bases left between them. Per germline, CDR1 MNHGY and CDR2 SAAAGT. The CDR3 bases are TGTGCCAGCAGCCCACAGCCGAACACTGAAGCTTTCTTT. Its protein is CASSPQPNTEAFF.

This clone showed up just a few times. V and J are TRBV2 and TRBJ2-5; 8 bases agree with TRBD2. Trimming removed 7 bases from V and 1 base from J; junction bases left unmatched: 8. This CDR3 spans 15 amino acids. Germline CDR1 is SNHLY and CDR2 is FYNNEI. As DNA, the CDR3 is TGTGCCAGCACTCTCTCGGGGGGGTTCCAAGAGACCCAGTACTTC. Its translation is CASTLSGGFQETQYF.

This clone is medium-sized (0.01 to 0.1%). The V and J genes are TRBV11-3 and TRBJ1-1; D might be TRBD1 (6 bases). Between the trimmed V and J ends, which lost 5 bases and 1 base, there was a span of 11 bases. Germline V gives CDR1 SGHNT, CDR2 YENEEA. This CDR3 region has 14 residues. DNA for the CDR3: TGTGCCAGCAGCATACAGGGACAGAACACTGAAGCTTTCTTT. Protein sequence: CASSIQGQNTEAFF. The whole variable domain, remainder taken from reference TRBV11-3 and TRBJ1-1, is EAGVVQSPRYKIIEKKQPVAFWCNPISGHNTLYWYLQNLGQGPELLIRYENEEAVDDSQLPKDRFSAERLKGVDSTLKIQPAELGDSAVYLCASSIQGQNTEAFFGQGTRLTVV.

This clone showed up just a few times. This chain connects TRBV29-1 to TRBJ2-5; 7 positions agree with TRBD2. This CDR3 spans 12 amino acids. Looked up from germline, CDR1 is SQVTM and CDR2 is ANQGSEA. With V trimmed by 7 bases and J by 1 base, 3 bases remained unmatched. Here the CDR3 DNA reads TGCAGCGCCACGGGGGGCCAAGAGACCCAGTACTTC. As protein: CSATGGQETQYF.

A few counts support this clone. The genes are TRBV11-3 and TRBJ2-7, with D maybe TRBD2 (6 bases). Germline V CDR1 and CDR2: SGHNT, YENEEA. Trimming removed 5 bases at V and 0 bases at J, with 23 bases between. CDR3 length: 18 amino acids. CDR3 region: CASSQGFAAGPGSYEQYF. In DNA form, the CDR3 reads TGTGCCAGCAGCCAAGGGTTCGCCGCGGGGCCGGGCTCCTACGAGCAGTACTTC.